These T cell receptor beta chains were read from a single sample in a study of response to subunit inactivated influenza vaccine. TCRdb re-called the RT-PCR reads with MiXCR, one entry per CDR3 protein. Among about 240,000 distinct CDR3 sequences, 10% to 15% were seen once, and the ten largest hold approximately 7.8%. Sequencing used non-naive T cells sorted from PBMCs, obtained around 15 days before vaccination. The receptors come from a middle-aged man who received an inactivated influenza vaccine. Each CDR3 is given with its conserved first and last residue. Each record gives: V gene, J gene, CDR3 length, clone size, D gene, CDR3 DNA, CDR3 protein. A D gene is named only where the DNA matches it firmly. Only some rows state a clone size, as once, few, many or a class for expanded clones.

>TRBV19|TRBJ2-1|15|-|TRBD1
TGTGCCAGTAACTCGGACAGGAGCTCCTACAATGAGCACTTCTTC
CASNSDRSSYNEHFF
>TRBV6-2/TRBV6-3|TRBJ2-7|15|-|TRBD2
TGTGCCAGCAGTTCCACCGGGACTAACTCCTACGAGCAGTACTTC
CASSSTGTNSYEQYF
>TRBV7-9|TRBJ2-1|13|many|TRBD2
TGTGCCAGCAGCGGGACTACTAGAAATGAGCAGTTCTTC
CASSGTTRNEQFF
>TRBV25-1|TRBJ1-1|13|few|TRBD1
TGTGCCAGCAGGGGACAGGGGGACACTGAAGCTTTCTTT
CASRGQGDTEAFF
>TRBV6-2/TRBV6-3|TRBJ2-3|16|-|-
TGTGCCAGCAGTGAGTACCGGGACCCTGCGATAGATACGCAGTATTTT
CASSEYRDPAIDTQYF
>TRBV6-1|TRBJ1-1|13|few|-
TGTGCCAGCAACCCTCTTCCGGGCGTTGAAGCTTTCTTT
CASNPLPGVEAFF
>TRBV5-4|TRBJ2-1|12|few|-
TGTGCCAGCAGCTTGATTGGCTATGAGCAGTTCTTC
CASSLIGYEQFF
>TRBV11-2|TRBJ2-1|15|-|-
TGTGCCAGCAGCTTAGCCCCCGCCGGGGTGAGGGAGCAGTTCTTC
CASSLAPAGVREQFF
>TRBV12-3/TRBV12-4|TRBJ1-1|12|few|-
TGTGCCAGCAGCCCGTTGCGGACTGAAGCTTTCTTT
CASSPLRTEAFF
>TRBV5-5|TRBJ2-3|11|few|-
TGTGCGACGGGATTCACAGATACGCAGTATTTT
CATGFTDTQYF
>TRBV20-1|TRBJ2-2|17|few|-
TGCAGTGCTAGAGAATGGACCGGGACGGTGAACACCGGGGAGCTGTTTTTT
CSAREWTGTVNTGELFF
>TRBV12-3/TRBV12-4|TRBJ2-3|16|few|TRBD1
TGTGCCAGCAGTACCTATACGACAGGGTCCGGAGATACGCAGTATTTT
CASSTYTTGSGDTQYF
>TRBV5-5|TRBJ2-3|14|-|-
TGTGCCAGCAGCTTGGGGGCAGGGAGGGATACGCAGTATTTT
CASSLGAGRDTQYF
>TRBV20-1|TRBJ2-6|16|-|-
TGCAGTGGCGGGGACAGCCTAAAGTCTGGGGCCAACGTCCTGACTTTC
CSGGDSLKSGANVLTF
>TRBV7-2|TRBJ2-2|14|-|TRBD1
TGTGCCAGCAGACGACAGGGGAACCCCGGGGAGCTGTTTTTT
CASRRQGNPGELFF
>TRBV5-5|TRBJ2-2|14|-|-
TGTGCCAGCAGCTTGACAGGGAAGGCCGGGGAGCTGTTTTTT
CASSLTGKAGELFF
>TRBV7-2|TRBJ2-3|16|few|-
TGTGCCAGCAGCTTGGGCCCTCCTCTGAGCACAGATACGCAGTATTTT
CASSLGPPLSTDTQYF
>TRBV24-1|TRBJ1-1|12|few|-
TGTGCCACCAGTGATTTGATAGGGGTAGCTTTCTTT
CATSDLIGVAFF
>TRBV6-2/TRBV6-3|TRBJ2-1|13|few|-
TGTGCCAGCAAGCAAACCCTTGGCGATGAGCAGTTCTTC
CASKQTLGDEQFF
>TRBV24-1|TRBJ1-5|15|-|TRBD1
TGTGCCACCAGTGATAGGACAGGGCCCAATCAGCCCCAGCATTTT
CATSDRTGPNQPQHF
>TRBV4-3|TRBJ2-3|12|few|-
TGCGCCAGCAGCCAAGGTTCAGATACGCAGTATTTT
CASSQGSDTQYF
>TRBV25-1|TRBJ2-2|16|few|-
TGTGCCAGCAGTGAGGAACAGGAATTGAACACCGGGGAGCTGTTTTTT
CASSEEQELNTGELFF
>TRBV23-1|TRBJ1-6|11|-|-
TGCGCCAGCAGTCAAGATTCACCCCTCCACTTT
CASSQDSPLHF
>TRBV4-2|TRBJ1-2|16|-|TRBD1
TGTGCCAGCAGCCACGGGCAAAGGACAGGGAAAAGGAGCTACACCTTC
CASSHGQRTGKRSYTF
>TRBV4-3|TRBJ2-1|15|few|-
TGCGCCAGCAGCCAATGGAGGGGTTCCTACAATGAGCAGTTCTTC
CASSQWRGSYNEQFF
>TRBV10-1|TRBJ2-5|12|-|-
TGCGCCAGCAGATTCTTACAAGAGACCCAGTACTTC
CASRFLQETQYF
>TRBV6-1|TRBJ1-2|14|-|-
TGTGCCAGCAGAGACCAGGGGAATAACTATGGCTACACCTTC
CASRDQGNNYGYTF
>TRBV28|TRBJ2-1|16|few|-
TGTGCCAGCCAGTTTTGGGCGGGAAGCTCCTACAATGAGCAGTTCTTC
CASQFWAGSSYNEQFF
>TRBV3-1|TRBJ1-1|16|-|-
TGTGCCAGCAGCCAAGATCTGGGAGCTTGGGACACTGAAGCTTTCTTT
CASSQDLGAWDTEAFF
>TRBV3-1|TRBJ2-7|13|few|-
TGTGCCAGCAGCCAAGGAGGGATCGGTGGGCAGTACTTC
CASSQGGIGGQYF
>TRBV10-3|TRBJ2-5|19|many|TRBD2
TGTGCCATCAGTGAGGCTTTGGGGATACGGGGGGGTGGACAAGAGACCCAGTACTTC
CAISEALGIRGGGQETQYF
>TRBV5-1|TRBJ2-7|14|-|-
TGCGCCAGCAGCTACGGGACGCCTTCCTACGAGCAGTACTTC
CASSYGTPSYEQYF
>TRBV27|TRBJ1-5|15|few|TRBD1
TGTGCCAGCAGCCGGGACAGCTATAGCAATCAGCCCCAGCATTTT
CASSRDSYSNQPQHF
>TRBV7-9|TRBJ2-1|15|few|TRBD2
TGTGCCAGCAGCCGGACTAGCGGGGCTGTCAATGAGCAGTTCTTC
CASSRTSGAVNEQFF
>TRBV20-1|TRBJ1-5|17|few|TRBD1
TGCTGCGCTAGACGGGACAGCCTGGGGGGGAGCAATCAGCCCCAGCATTTT
CCARRDSLGGSNQPQHF
>TRBV4-3|TRBJ2-6|18|many|-
TGCGCCAGCAGCCAAGGATGGTCGTCACTCTCTGGGGCCAACGTCCTGACTTTC
CASSQGWSSLSGANVLTF
>TRBV7-8|TRBJ2-1|16|many|-
TGTGCCAGCAGCATTTCTACTTCTTTAGGGGCGACTGAGCAGTTCTTC
CASSISTSLGATEQFF
>TRBV7-2|TRBJ2-2|18|few|TRBD2
TGTGCCAGCAGCTTAGCGAGGCTAGCGGGACGGCACACCGGGGAGCTGTTTTTT
CASSLARLAGRHTGELFF
>TRBV9|TRBJ2-5|16|-|TRBD2
TGTGCCAGCAGCGTAGGAAGCGGGGGGGTTCCGGAGACCCAGTACTTC
CASSVGSGGVPETQYF
>TRBV4-3|TRBJ2-2|18|few|TRBD1
TGCGCCAGCAGCCTCAAGCTTCCGGGACAGCAAGGCACCGGGGAGCTGTTTTTT
CASSLKLPGQQGTGELFF
>TRBV5-1|TRBJ2-1|15|few|-
TGCGCCAGCAGCTTGAACAGACTAAACTACAATGAGCAGTTCTTC
CASSLNRLNYNEQFF